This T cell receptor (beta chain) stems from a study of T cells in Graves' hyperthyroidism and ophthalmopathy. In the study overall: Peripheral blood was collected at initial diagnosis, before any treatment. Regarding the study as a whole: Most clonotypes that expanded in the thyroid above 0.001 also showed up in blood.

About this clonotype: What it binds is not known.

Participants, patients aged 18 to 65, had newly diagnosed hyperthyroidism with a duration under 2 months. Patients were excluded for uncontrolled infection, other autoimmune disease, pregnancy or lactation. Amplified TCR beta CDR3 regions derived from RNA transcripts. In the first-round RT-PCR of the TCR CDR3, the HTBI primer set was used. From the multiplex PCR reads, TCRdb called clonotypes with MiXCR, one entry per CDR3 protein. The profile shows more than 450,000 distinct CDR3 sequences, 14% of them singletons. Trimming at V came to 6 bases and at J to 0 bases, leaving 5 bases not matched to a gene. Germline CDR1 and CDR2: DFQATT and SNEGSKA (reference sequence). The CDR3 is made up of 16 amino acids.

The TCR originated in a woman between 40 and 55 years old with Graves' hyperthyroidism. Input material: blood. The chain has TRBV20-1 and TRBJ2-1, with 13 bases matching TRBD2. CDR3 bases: TGCAGTGCCGGGGGACTAGCGGGAAACTCCTACAATGAGCAGTTCTTC. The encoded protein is CSAGGLAGNSYNEQFF.